This T cell receptor beta chain was sequenced during a study of tumor-infiltrating lymphocytes in primary liver carcinoma. RNA isolated from unsorted whole blood supplied the blood RNA, with germline DNA also extracted. The CDR3 has 14 residues. Germline V gives CDR1 MNHEY, CDR2 SVGEGT. This clonotype appeared a few times. The junction shows a germline mismatch at one end, possibly a read error. cDNA specific to TCR beta was made from about 0.45 ug of total RNA, with a constant-region primer employed for priming. Libraries of TCR beta came from three nested multiplex PCR rounds with slightly modified ARM-PCR. TRBV1-TRBV30 forward primers paired with a C-beta reverse primer drove the first two PCR rounds, around 9 cycles each. TCRdb processed the multiplex PCR reads anew with MiXCR; each CDR3 protein has one entry. The data contain roughly 330,000 distinct CDR3 sequences, about two thirds of them seen just once; the ten biggest clones take up about 6.1%.

This sequence originates from a man aged 40-50 years with primary liver carcinoma and hepatitis B virus infection. The chain links TRBV6-2 or TRBV6-3 to TRBJ1-1; tentative D call: TRBD1 (6 bases). The material sequenced was peripheral blood. The CDR3 DNA reads as TGTGCCAGCAGTTATGGGGAACAGGGAACTGGAGCTTTCTTT. This codes for CASSYGEQGTGAFF.